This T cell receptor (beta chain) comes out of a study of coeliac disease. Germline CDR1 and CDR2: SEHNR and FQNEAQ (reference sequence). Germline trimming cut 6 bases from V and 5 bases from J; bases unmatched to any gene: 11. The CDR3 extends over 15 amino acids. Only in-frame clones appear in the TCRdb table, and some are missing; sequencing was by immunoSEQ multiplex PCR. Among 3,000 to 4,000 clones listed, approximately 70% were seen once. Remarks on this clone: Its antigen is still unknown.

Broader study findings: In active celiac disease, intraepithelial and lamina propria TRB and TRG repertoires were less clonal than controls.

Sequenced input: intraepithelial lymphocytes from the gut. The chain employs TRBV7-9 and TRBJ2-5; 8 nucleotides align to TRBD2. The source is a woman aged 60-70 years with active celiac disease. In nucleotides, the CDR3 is TGTGCCAGCAGTTTTTCGGGACTAGAGGGCGAGACCCAGTACTTC. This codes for CASSFSGLEGETQYF.